This paragraph covers one TCR beta chain sequence. Its antigen remains unknown. The sample comes from a study of blood T cells in healthy people across ages. Study background: When template switching was applied, about one barcoded beta molecule was captured per two T cells. Points from the study as a whole: Roughly linear declines in TCR beta diversity per million T cells occurred with age.

The people who gave samples were healthy Caucasians from Russia, aged roughly 6 to 95. Then a second PCR, running roughly 7 to 11 cycles, was carried out with a sample-barcoded 5' primer and a J-beta primer mix. One entry per CDR3 protein results from TCRdb running MiXCR on the 5' RACE reads. Among approximately 820,000 distinct CDR3 sequences, 44% were seen once, and the ten largest hold around 21%. The receptor was isolated from a man in his 60s in good health. Sequenced material: blood.

DNA of the CDR3: TGTGCCAGCAGCTTACTAGACAGGGATGTACAAGAGACCCAGTACTTC. Its translation: CASSLLDRDVQETQYF. This chain joins TRBV5-4 and TRBJ2-5; 7 bases line up with TRBD1. The CDR3 covers 16 residues. CDR1 and CDR2 (germline): SGHNT, YYREEE (reference sequence). The V gene end was trimmed by 2 bases and the J gene end by 2 bases; junction bases not matched to a gene: 9.